A single sample gave rise to the 24 T cell receptor beta chains below, sequenced in a study of T cells in women clearing cervical HPV infection. TCRdb keeps only in-frame clones here, not all; method: immunoSEQ multiplex PCR. Reported are tens of thousands of clones; the ten largest clones contain 7% to 8.5%. The sample taken for sequencing was blood buffy coat. The receptors were sampled from a woman between 18 and 70 years old with a cervical HPV16 infection that either progressed to CIN3+ or cleared (not recorded which).

On this clone: The CDR3 extends 3 residues past the end of the read, so its final part is completed from the germline J gene. V and J are TRBV7-8 and TRBJ2-5; D not resolved. The CDR3 covers 16 residues. V lost 2 bases and J lost 6, with 19 bases in between. The V gene's germline CDR1 is SGHVS and CDR2 FQNEAQ. CDR3 residues: CASSLWVPRRGQTQYF. CDR3 DNA, as far as it was read: TGTGCCAGCAGCTTATGGGTTCCCAGACGCGGCCAGACC.

With regard to this clone: The sequence runs out 3 residues before the end of the CDR3; the remainder is reconstructed from the germline J gene. The chain couples TRBV29-1 to TRBJ2-2, with a weak D call TRBD2 (6 bases). The V gene lost 0 bases and the J gene lost 6 bases, with 17 bases spanning the gap. The CDR3 is 16 amino acids. Germline V gives CDR1 SQVTM, CDR2 ANQGSEA. The CDR3 region is CSVEDIDGGRAGELFF. Incomplete CDR3 DNA: TGCAGCGTTGAAGATATCGACGGGGGAAGGGCCGGGGAG.

The sequenced part of the CDR3 DNA is TGTGCCGGTATAGCGGGACAGGGAGGACAGCCC. Its protein product is CAGIAGQGGQP. The whole CDR3 region reads CAGIAGQGGQPQHF. V gene TRBV19 combines with J gene TRBJ1-5, with TRBD1 matching over 9 bases. The read ends 3 residues early relative to the CDR3; the germline J gene fills the gap. CDR3 size: 14 residues. With 11 bases clipped from V and 7 bases from J, the junction kept 12 bases outside the gene matches. The germline V gene has CDR1 LNHDA and CDR2 SQIVND (reference sequence).

Note on this clone: The CDR3 goes on 3 residues after the read ends, and that part is filled in from the germline J gene. The chain recombines TRBV29-1 with TRBJ2-7, with TRBD1 identical over 8 bases. CDR3 length: 13 residues. Trimming removed 7 bases from V and 1 base from J; junction bases left unmatched: 6. Germline V gives CDR1 SQVTM, CDR2 ANQGSEA. CDR3 DNA (partial): TGCAGCGGTGGACAGGGTTGGTCCTACGAG. This gives the protein CSGGQGWSYE. The complete CDR3 protein is CSGGQGWSYEQYF.

Of note for this clone: The CDR3 end lies 3 residues beyond the end of the read and is filled in from the germline J gene. The rearrangement uses TRBV29-1 and TRBJ2-5, with a weak D call TRBD2 (7 bases). Germline-derived CDR1 and CDR2 are SQVTM and ANQGSEA. The CDR3 extends over 11 amino acids. V was pared by 6 bases and J by 4 bases, with 9 bases between. The CDR3 sequence is CSVGGRETQYF. CDR3 bases read: TGCAGCGTCGGGGGGCGAGAGACC.

With respect to this clone: The missing CDR3 end, 3 residues past where the read stops, is filled in from the germline J gene. The rearrangement joins TRBV12-5 to TRBJ1-2; D is perhaps TRBD1 (6 bases). The V gene lost 5 bases and the J gene lost 1 base, with 20 bases spanning the gap. Germline V gene lookup returns CDR1 LGHNT and CDR2 FRNRAP. The CDR3 spans 17 residues. The CDR3 bases that were read are TGTGCTAGTGGTCCAGGGAATCGCAGGGGAAGTAACTATGGC. This translates into CASGPGNRRGSNYG. The whole CDR3 protein reads CASGPGNRRGSNYGYTF.

With regard to this clone: The DNA ends 3 residues before the CDR3 does, and the rest of the CDR3 is filled in from the germline J gene. The chain carries TRBV7-7 and TRBJ1-4; possibly TRBD1 for D (6 bases). Trimming pared 1 base from V and 9 bases from J, leaving 9 bases between. The length of the CDR3 is 13 residues. CDR1 SSHAT and CDR2 FNYEAQ come from the germline V gene (reference sequence). The sequenced part of the CDR3 DNA is TGTGCCAGCAGCTTAGATGGACAGCAAAAA. It encodes CASSLDGQQK. The whole CDR3 sequence is CASSLDGQQKLFF.

Regarding this clone: The read stops 3 residues short of the end of the CDR3; the missing end is completed from the germline J gene. The chain employs TRBV19 and TRBJ2-3; 7 nucleotides agree with TRBD2. The ends lost 0 bases at V and 8 bases at J; junction bases unmatched: 8. Germline-derived CDR1 and CDR2 are LNHDA and SQIVND (reference sequence). The CDR3 loop spans 15 amino acids. This CDR3 reads CASSIEAGPGGTQYF. CDR3 DNA, as far as it was read: TGTGCCAGTAGTATAGAAGCGGGACCTGGTGGTACG. The variable domain in full, completed from reference TRBV19 and TRBJ2-3, reads DGGITQSPKYLFRKEGQNVTLSCEQNLNHDAMYWYRQDPGQGLRLIYYSQIVNDFQKGDIAEGYSVSREKKESFPLTVTSAQKNPTAFYLCASSIEAGPGGTQYFGPGTRLTVL.

To note about this clone: Read sequence stops 3 residues before the CDR3 end, and the germline J gene provides the missing end. The gene calls are TRBV28 and TRBJ1-5; D unresolved. The length of the CDR3 is 15 residues. Trimming stripped 2 bases from V and 1 base from J, with 9 bases between. Germline V gene sequence: CDR1 MDHEN, CDR2 SYDVKM. Here the CDR3 reads CASSLGPESNQPQHF. Partial CDR3 DNA: TGTGCCAGCAGTTTAGGGCCGGAAAGCAATCAGCCC.

For this clone: The CDR3 end falls 3 residues outside the read, so it is completed with the germline J gene. This sequence joins TRBV5-4 and TRBJ2-7, with 7 bases that match TRBD2. The CDR3 totals 13 residues. V was pared by 8 bases and J by 0 bases, with 5 bases of the junction left unmatched. The germline V gene encodes CDR1 SGHNT and CDR2 YYREEE (reference sequence). CDR3 bases read: TGTGCCAGTTCGAGCGGGGCCTCCTACGAG. Its translation is CASSSGASYE. The full CDR3 is CASSSGASYEQYF.

To note about this clone: The read ends 3 residues before the CDR3 terminus; that terminus is restored from the germline J gene. The V gene is TRBV12-3 or TRBV12-4, the J gene TRBJ1-6; TRBD1 agrees at 10 bases. V was clipped by 5 bases and J by 6 bases; unmatched bases: 4. The CDR3 has 15 residues. The CDR3 DNA, read in part, is TGTGCCAGCAGTCCCCGGACAGGGGGTAATTCACCC. Protein sequence: CASSPRTGGNSP. The entire CDR3 reads CASSPRTGGNSPLHF.

A word on this clone: The DNA ends 3 residues before the CDR3 does, and the rest of the CDR3 is filled in from the germline J gene. The chain has TRBV20-1 and TRBJ1-1; 12 bases are a match to TRBD1. The germline V gene has CDR1 DFQATT and CDR2 SNEGSKA (reference sequence). The ends lost 2 bases at V and 7 bases at J; junction bases unmatched: 8. CDR3 length: 15 residues. This CDR3 reads CSARTGQGARNEAFF. The CDR3 bases that were read are TGCAGTGCTAGAACGGGACAGGGGGCGCGTAATGAA.

As to this clone: The CDR3 is cut off 3 residues early in the read; its end comes from the germline J gene. The sample carries other DNA sequences with the same CDR3. The chain joins TRBV18 to TRBJ2-5, with D possibly being TRBD1 (5 bases). CDR3 size: 15 residues. The V gene's germline CDR1 is KGHSH and CDR2 LQKENI. V lost 0 bases, J lost 4 bases, and 12 bases lay in between. The chain's CDR3 is CASSPPQGGRETQYF. Partial CDR3 DNA: TGTGCCAGCTCACCACCCCAGGGTGGGCGAGAGACC. Full variable domain (remainder filled in from reference TRBV18 and TRBJ2-5): NAGVMQNPRHLVRRRGQEARLRCSPMKGHSHVYWYRQLPEEGLKFMVYLQKENIIDESGMPKERFSAEFPKEGPSILRIQQVVRGDSAAYFCASSPPQGGRETQYFGPGTRLLVL.

As regards this clone: Coverage ceases 3 residues before the CDR3 finishes, and the germline J gene fills in the end. The chain links TRBV7-6 to TRBJ1-2; 8 nucleotides match TRBD1. CDR1 and CDR2 (germline): SGHVS, FNYEAQ. This CDR3 has 15 residues. This chain's CDR3 is CASSSSGQGQGGYTF. The CDR3 DNA, read in part, is TGTGCCAGCAGCTCCTCTGGACAGGGTCAGGGGGGC.

On this clone: The read gets to within 3 residues of the CDR3 end, and the germline J gene fills in the rest. Additional DNA sequences in this sample encode the identical CDR3. The chain combines TRBV18 with TRBJ2-3; 10 bases are a match to TRBD1. Unmatched junction bases numbered 1, after V lost 2 bases and J lost 2 bases. The CDR3 sequence is 15 residues long. Looked up from germline, CDR1 is KGHSH and CDR2 is LQKENI. CDR3 region: CASSPGTGATDTQYF. The part of the CDR3 DNA that was read is TGTGCCAGCTCACCAGGGACAGGGGCCACAGATACG.

In the case of this clone: The CDR3 end falls 3 residues outside the read, so it is completed with the germline J gene. V usage is TRBV6-1 and J usage is TRBJ2-5; unclear D gene. V was cut by 1 base and J by 7 bases, with 16 bases left in between. CDR3 length: 15 amino acids. Germline lookup yields CDR1 MNHNS and CDR2 SASEGT. The sequenced CDR3 bases are TGTGCCAGCAGTGAAGAATTAGGGTTTCGAGCGACC. This encodes CASSEELGFRAT. The CDR3 as a whole reads CASSEELGFRATQYF.

Remarks on this clone: The sequenced fragment ends 3 residues before the CDR3 boundary, so the rest is inferred from the germline J gene. V usage is TRBV7-9 and J usage is TRBJ1-3; tentative D call: TRBD1 (6 bases). V lost 1 base to trimming and J lost 8 bases, with 15 bases between them. Germline V gene sequence: CDR1 SEHNR, CDR2 FQNEAQ (reference sequence). The CDR3 covers 15 residues. The DNA read from the CDR3 is TGTGCCAGCAGCTTAGGTTCGGACCAGGGGCACACC. This codes for CASSLGSDQGHT. The full CDR3 protein is CASSLGSDQGHTIYF.

The covered CDR3 bases are TGTGCCAGCAGCCTCCGTCGGGACACTGAA. Amino acid sequence: CASSLRRDTE. The complete CDR3 sequence is CASSLRRDTEAFF. The genes are TRBV5-5 and TRBJ1-1, with D uncertain. The read halts 3 residues ahead of the CDR3 end, with the missing end drawn from the germline J gene. Per the germline V gene, CDR1 is SGHKS and CDR2 is YYEKEE (reference sequence). The CDR3 is 13 residues long. Trimming stripped 4 bases from V and 3 bases from J, with 10 bases between.

The sequenced part of the CDR3 DNA is TGTGCCAGCTCACCTAACCACAGGGGAAATCAGCCC. Protein: CASSPNHRGNQP. The complete CDR3 protein is CASSPNHRGNQPQHF. The chain employs TRBV18 and TRBJ1-5, with 7 bases aligning to TRBD1. The read halts 3 residues ahead of the CDR3 end, with the missing end drawn from the germline J gene. V lost 3 bases, J lost 4 bases, and 6 bases stayed unmatched. Germline CDR1 and CDR2: KGHSH and LQKENI. CDR3 length: 15 residues.

Concerning this clone itself: The read ends 3 residues before the CDR3 terminus; that terminus is restored from the germline J gene. The gene calls are TRBV11-2 and TRBJ2-1; 8 bases map to TRBD2. J was trimmed by 9 bases and V by 8 bases; bases with no gene match: 9. This CDR3 has 13 residues. Germline V gene sequence: CDR1 SGHAT, CDR2 FQNNGV. CDR3 DNA, as far as it was read: TGTGCCAGCGCACCGGGACTAGAGGCTGAG. Amino acid sequence: CASAPGLEAE. The entire CDR3 sequence reads CASAPGLEAEQFF.

As concerns this clone: The missing CDR3 end, 3 residues past where the read stops, is filled in from the germline J gene. This sequence joins TRBV19 and TRBJ1-5; no clear D. The V end lost 6 bases, the J end lost 2 bases, and 8 bases lay between the germline ends. Germline V lookup: CDR1 LNHDA, CDR2 SQIVND (reference sequence). This CDR3 is built from 13 residues. CDR3 protein: CASRKEGNQPQHF. CDR3 bases read: TGTGCCAGTAGAAAAGAGGGCAATCAGCCC.

Comments on this clone: Coverage ceases 3 residues before the CDR3 finishes, and the germline J gene fills in the end. This sequence joins TRBV7-9 and TRBJ1-2; D is possibly TRBD1 (5 bases). Looked up from germline, CDR1 is SEHNR and CDR2 is FQNEAQ (reference sequence). Between the trimmed V and J ends, which lost 3 bases and 5 bases, there was a span of 16 bases. CDR3 length equals 15 residues. The part of the CDR3 DNA that was read is TGTGCCAGCAGCTTTGGGAGCAGGGCAAGTTATGGC. Its protein is CASSFGSRASYG. The complete CDR3 sequence is CASSFGSRASYGYTF.

Remarks on this clone: The observed sequence ends 3 residues before the CDR3 terminus, with the missing tail filled in from the germline J gene. V and J are TRBV5-6 and TRBJ1-2; D is unresolved. The CDR3 covers 14 residues. Germline values: CDR1 SGHDT, CDR2 YYEEEE. Trimming cost V 1 base and J 3 bases, with 10 bases left between them. The part of the CDR3 DNA that was read is TGTGCCAGCAGCTTGAAGGGCAGGCACTATGGC. Its protein product is CASSLKGRHYG. The entire CDR3 sequence reads CASSLKGRHYGYTF. The full variable domain, in which reference TRBV5-6 and TRBJ1-2 provide the parts outside the CDR3, is DAGVTQSPTHLIKTRGQQVTLRCSPKSGHDTVSWYQQALGQGPQFIFQYYEEEERQRGNFPDRFSGHQFPNYSSELNVNALLLGDSALYLCASSLKGRHYGYTFGSGTRLTVV.

A remark on this clone: The CDR3 end falls 3 residues outside the read, so it is completed with the germline J gene. V and J are TRBV2 and TRBJ1-2, with D hard to call. This CDR3 comprises 14 residues. Germline-derived CDR1 and CDR2 are SNHLY and FYNNEI. CDR3 bases read: TGTGCCAGCAGTGAGGCAGGCAGGTCCCACGGC. Amino acids: CASSEAGRSHG. From start to end, the CDR3 is CASSEAGRSHGYTF.